The source of this T cell receptor (beta chain) is a study of cytomegalovirus exposure and HLA in healthy donors. On this clone itself: Its antigen is currently unknown.

Findings and caveats of the study: Most TCR beta V segments were productive about 87% or about 30% of the time in an earlier analysis.

Likely unrecorded immune exposures existed in these nominally healthy donors. V was shortened by 6 bases and J by 1 base, with 12 bases between the two germline ends. The CDR3 loop spans 14 amino acids. Germline CDR1 and CDR2: MNHNY and SVGAGI (reference sequence). The PCR was carried out with 60 Vbeta primers and 13 Jbeta primers. The data were produced by immunoSEQ multiplex PCR, yet TCRdb's version contains in-frame clones alone and is incomplete. The table has some 250,000 clones, roughly 82% seen once. The chain uses TRBV6-6 and TRBJ1-2; the D gene is possibly TRBD1 (6 bases). The sequenced material came from PBMCs. This TCR was sampled from a woman aged 40 to 50 in good health and CMV-seropositive. The CDR3 DNA is TGTGCCAGCAGAGGGAACAGGGATAACTATGGCTACACCTTC. Translating gives CASRGNRDNYGYTF.